These 19 T cell receptor beta chains share one sample of origin, sequenced in a study of tumor-infiltrating lymphocytes in localized non-small cell lung cancer. The method was immunoSEQ multiplex PCR; TCRdb's version includes in-frame clones alone and lacks a portion of them. The sample yields around 13,000 clones, approximately 74% seen once. Material: uninvolved lung tissue not adjacent to the tumor. These receptor sequences come from a human donor with non-small cell lung cancer.

The chain has TRBV5-1 and TRBJ1-4, with 7 bases fitting TRBD1. J gave up 7 bases and V 4 bases, and 10 bases lay outside the gene matches. The germline gives CDR1 SGHRS, CDR2 YFSETQ. The CDR3 has 15 residues. CDR3 DNA sequence: TGCGCCAGCAGCACAGGGGACGGCCTCGGTGAAAAACTGTTTTTT. It is translated as CASSTGDGLGEKLFF.

In this sample, this clone is medium-sized (0.01 to 0.1%). CDR3 nucleotide sequence: TGCAGCGTTGACTACGGGGATGGCTACACCTTC. It encodes CSVDYGDGYTF. J is TRBJ1-2 and V is TRBV29-1, with D uncertain. V lost 3 bases and J 6 bases, leaving 8 bases between the germline ends. The germline CDR1 and CDR2 sequences are SQVTM and ANQGSEA. There are 11 residues in the CDR3. Using reference TRBV29-1 and TRBJ1-2 for the parts outside the CDR3, the full variable domain is SAVISQKPSRDICQRGTSLTIQCQVDSQVTMMFWYRQQPGQSLTLIATANQGSEATYESGFVIDKFPISRPNLTFSTLTVSNMSPEDSSIYLCSVDYGDGYTFGSGTRLTVV.

This chain connects TRBV29-1 to TRBJ1-1, with TRBD1 matching over 8 bases. J lost 4 bases, V lost 4 bases, and 8 bases had no gene match. Germline CDR1 reads SQVTM; CDR2 reads ANQGSEA. The CDR3 runs 14 residues. The CDR3 loop reads CSVGAGGMGTEAFF. The CDR3 DNA is TGCAGCGTTGGGGCAGGGGGCATGGGCACTGAAGCTTTCTTT.

The chain joins TRBV7-2 to TRBJ1-1; TRBD1 is a possible D gene (6 bases). Germline CDR1 SGHTA, CDR2 FQGNSA. With 3 bases removed from V and 5 bases from J, the gap between germline ends came to 19 bases. This CDR3 is 16 amino acids long. CDR3 amino acids: CASSLRGTGLGTEAFF. The CDR3 bases are TGTGCCAGCAGCTTGAGGGGGACGGGCCTGGGTACTGAAGCTTTCTTT.

V gene TRBV11-2 combines with J gene TRBJ1-1; 7 nucleotides match TRBD1. The ends lost 3 bases at V and 0 bases at J; junction bases unmatched: 4. CDR1 and CDR2 (germline): SGHAT, FQNNGV. The CDR3 spans 15 residues. The CDR3: CASSFRTGVNTEAFF. CDR3 DNA: TGTGCCAGCAGCTTTAGAACAGGGGTGAACACTGAAGCTTTCTTT.

This sequence joins TRBV10-3 and TRBJ2-3; D possibly corresponds to TRBD1 (6 bases). Per the germline V gene, CDR1 is ENHRY and CDR2 is SYGVKD. The V end lost 2 bases, the J end lost 2 bases, and 14 bases lay between the germline ends. The length of the CDR3 is 16 residues. This CDR3 reads CAISETLTGSTDTQYF. The CDR3 nucleotides are TGTGCCATCAGTGAGACCTTGACAGGTTCCACAGATACGCAGTATTTT.

This chain connects TRBV14 to TRBJ1-2; perhaps TRBD1 as D (5 bases). The CDR3 runs 15 residues. Per the germline V gene, CDR1 is SGHDN and CDR2 is FVKESK. V lost 4 bases, J lost 5 bases, and 17 bases lay in between. The CDR3 DNA sequence: TGTGCCAGCAGCCCGCTCTTGGGGGAAGGATATGGCTACACCTTC. This sequence encodes CASSPLLGEGYGYTF.

J is TRBJ1-4 and V is TRBV2; D not certain. Germline V gene sequence: CDR1 SNHLY, CDR2 FYNNEI. V lost 6 bases to trimming and J lost 7 bases, with 12 bases between them. The CDR3 totals 13 residues. CDR3 sequence: CASSLVRGEKLFF. In nucleotides, the CDR3 is TGTGCCAGCAGCCTCGTTCGCGGTGAAAAACTGTTTTTT.

About this clone itself: Mismatch with germline at one junction end may stem from a read error. This chain uses TRBV15 with TRBJ1-4; D perhaps matches TRBD1 (6 bases). There are 11 residues in the CDR3. The germline gives CDR1 LNHNV, CDR2 YYDKDF (reference sequence). The CDR3 loop is CRRQDYEKLFF. The CDR3 coding sequence is TGCCGAAGACAGGACTATGAAAAACTGTTTTTT.

Only one count was recorded for this clone. The rearrangement joins TRBV19 to TRBJ1-5; D is unclear. CDR3 length: 16 amino acids. The germline V gene has CDR1 LNHDA and CDR2 SQIVND (reference sequence). Trimming shortened V by 1 base and J by 6 bases, and 16 bases separated the two germline ends. The CDR3 spells CASSIVSPAGGQPQHF. The CDR3 nucleotides are TGTGCCAGTAGTATAGTAAGCCCCGCGGGCGGTCAGCCCCAGCATTTT.

The chain carries TRBV11-3 and TRBJ2-7, with 7 bases fitting TRBD1. CDR3 length: 15 amino acids. Trimming removed 1 base from V and 0 bases from J; junction bases left unmatched: 3. Germline lookup yields CDR1 SGHNT and CDR2 YENEEA. CDR3 bases: TGTGCCAGCAGCTTAGTCGGGACAGCCTCCTACGAGCAGTACTTC. It is translated as CASSLVGTASYEQYF.

V gene TRBV7-2 combines with J gene TRBJ2-7; TRBD2 agrees at 7 bases. Trimming removed 1 base from V and 2 bases from J; junction bases left unmatched: 8. Germline V gene lookup returns CDR1 SGHTA and CDR2 FQGNSA. The CDR3 is made up of 16 amino acids. CDR3 in amino acids: CASSLVGGRVTYEQYF. CDR3 coding DNA: TGTGCCAGCAGCTTAGTAGGTGGGAGGGTTACCTACGAGCAGTACTTC. Variable domain in full (rest from reference TRBV7-2 and TRBJ2-7): GAGVSQSPSNKVTEKGKDVELRCDPISGHTALYWYRQSLGQGLEFLIYFQGNSAPDKSGLPSDRFSAERTGGSVSTLTIQRTQQEDSAVYLCASSLVGGRVTYEQYFGPGTRLTVT.

The chain has TRBV6-4 and TRBJ1-6; D remains unclear. The ends were cut back, 2 bases at V and 5 bases at J, with 4 bases in the middle. CDR1 and CDR2 from the germline V gene are MRHNA and SNTAGT. The CDR3 loop spans 13 amino acids. The CDR3 region has the DNA TGTGCCAGCAGTGACAGGGATAATTCACCCCTCCACTTT. The encoded protein is CASSDRDNSPLHF.

The chain couples TRBV7-2 to TRBJ2-5; the D is unclear. With 2 bases removed from V and 5 bases from J, the gap between germline ends came to 15 bases. The CDR3 loop spans 15 amino acids. Germline V gives CDR1 SGHTA, CDR2 FQGNSA. The CDR3 is CASSLTNNEEETQYF. DNA for the CDR3: TGTGCCAGCAGCTTAACGAACAACGAGGAGGAGACCCAGTACTTC.

J is TRBJ2-7 and V is TRBV11-2, with D uncertain. CDR3 length: 11 amino acids. Germline CDR1 and CDR2: SGHAT and FQNNGV. V was trimmed by 3 bases and J by 7 bases, leaving 7 bases between them. The CDR3 sequence is CASSFMREQYF. The CDR3 bases are TGTGCCAGCAGCTTTATGCGTGAGCAGTACTTC.

The rearrangement uses TRBV20-1 and TRBJ2-1; D gene uncertain. With 6 bases removed from V and 7 bases from J, the gap between germline ends came to 10 bases. Per germline, CDR1 DFQATT and CDR2 SNEGSKA (reference sequence). The CDR3 consists of 11 residues. CDR3 DNA: TGCAGTGCCCCGACTTTTAATGAGCAGTTCTTC. Translating it yields CSAPTFNEQFF.

This chain's CDR3 is CAWTLLGTGYGGEQYF. CDR3 DNA: TGTGCCTGGACGTTGCTGGGGACAGGGTATGGTGGCGAGCAGTACTTC. V is TRBV30 and J is TRBJ2-7, with 9 bases matching TRBD1. V was pared by 4 bases and J by 6 bases, with 16 bases of the junction left unmatched. Germline assignment: CDR1 GTSNPN and CDR2 SVGIG (reference sequence). The CDR3 extends over 16 amino acids.

The table lists this clone with a few counts. This chain joins TRBV29-1 and TRBJ2-4; possibly TRBD1 or TRBD2 for D (6 bases each). In germline, CDR1 is SQVTM, CDR2 ANQGSEA. Trimming pared 3 bases from V and 9 bases from J, leaving 12 bases between. This CDR3 region has 12 residues. The CDR3 spells CSVDEGGGIQYF. In DNA form, the CDR3 reads TGCAGCGTTGACGAGGGGGGTGGCATTCAGTACTTC.

The chain links TRBV7-8 to TRBJ2-7, with D unresolved. Trimming removed 1 base at V and 3 bases at J, with 7 bases between. Germline values: CDR1 SGHVS, CDR2 FQNEAQ. The CDR3 runs to 13 residues. This CDR3 is CASSLVADYEQYF. Written as DNA, the CDR3 is TGTGCCAGCAGCTTAGTTGCCGACTACGAGCAGTACTTC.